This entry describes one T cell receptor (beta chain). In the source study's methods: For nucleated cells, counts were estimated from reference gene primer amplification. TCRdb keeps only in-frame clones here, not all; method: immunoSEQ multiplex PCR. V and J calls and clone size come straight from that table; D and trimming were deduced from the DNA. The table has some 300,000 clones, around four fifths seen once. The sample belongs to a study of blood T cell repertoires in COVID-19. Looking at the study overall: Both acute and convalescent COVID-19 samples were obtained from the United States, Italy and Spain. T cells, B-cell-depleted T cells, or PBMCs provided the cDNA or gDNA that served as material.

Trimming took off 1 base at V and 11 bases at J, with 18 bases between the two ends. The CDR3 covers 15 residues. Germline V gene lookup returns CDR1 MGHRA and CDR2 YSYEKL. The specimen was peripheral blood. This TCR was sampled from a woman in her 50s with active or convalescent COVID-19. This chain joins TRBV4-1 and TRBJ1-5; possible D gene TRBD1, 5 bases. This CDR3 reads CASSQGTSEVSAQHF. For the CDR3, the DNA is TGCGCCAGCAGCCAAGGGACATCCGAGGTTTCAGCCCAGCATTTT.